This T cell receptor (beta chain) was obtained from a study of T cell changes during pregnancy in multiple sclerosis. This clone is a singleton in its sample. This table comes from immunoSEQ multiplex PCR, and its TCRdb copy is limited to in-frame clones, with some not included. The sample gives some 44,000 clones, nearly 90% of which show up once; approximately 1% is in the top ten. Germline-derived CDR1 and CDR2 are MNHEY and SMNVEV (reference sequence). V was cut by 2 bases and J by 5 bases, with 15 bases left in between. The CDR3 has 15 amino acids. The chain recombines TRBV27 with TRBJ2-5; tentative D call: TRBD1 (6 bases). The clonotype comes from a female donor with multiple sclerosis, enrolled in a pregnancy study. Here the sequenced sample was CD4+ T cells from peripheral blood mononuclear cells, taken after pregnancy. The CDR3 loop reads CASSLRSGATETQYF. CDR3 DNA: TGTGCCAGCAGTTTACGTTCAGGGGCGACGGAGACCCAGTACTTC.